These 7 T cell receptor beta chains share one sample of origin, sequenced in a study of prognosis after radiotherapy for stage I lung cancer. Two-round multiplex PCR amplified TCR beta CDR3 from genomic DNA. Specific primers for each TRBV and TRBJ gene were what first-round PCR used. TCRdb fed the multiplex PCR reads into MiXCR, producing one record per CDR3 protein. The repertoire has 10,000 to 15,000 distinct CDR3 sequences, 43% of them found once; the top ten carry 35% to 50%. Sequencing used PBMCs, obtained before or after stereotactic body radiation therapy (not recorded which). These receptors were collected from a donor aged 50 or older with non-small cell lung cancer.

As DNA, the CDR3 is TGTGCCATCGGGACATCTAGCTCCTACGAGCAGTACTTC. Its protein is CAIGTSSSYEQYF. This chain uses TRBV6-2 or TRBV6-3 with TRBJ2-7; D is possibly TRBD1 (6 bases). The CDR3 is 13 amino acids. Germline V lookup: CDR1 MNHEY, CDR2 SVGEGT. Trimming shortened V by 10 bases and J by 0 bases, and 13 bases separated the two germline ends.

This clonotype occurred a few times. A read error may explain this, as a much larger clone is one base away. The chain joins TRBV12-3 or TRBV12-4 to TRBJ2-5; 12 nucleotides line up with TRBD1. This CDR3 comprises 15 residues. CDR3 DNA: TGTGCCAGAAGTTCCATCTCCGGGACAGGGGGCGACCAGTACTTC. Translation: CARSSISGTGGDQYF.

In this sample, this clonotype turned up many times. The chain carries TRBV5-4 and TRBJ1-5; TRBD1 matches at 9 bases. Trimming at V came to 4 bases and at J to 3 bases, leaving 5 bases not matched to a gene. CDR3 size: 15 residues. CDR1 SGHNT and CDR2 YYREEE come from the germline V gene (reference sequence). The DNA of the CDR3 is TGTGCCAGCAGCGAAGGGACAGGGTACAATCAGCCCCAGCATTTT. Translation gives CASSEGTGYNQPQHF.

This clonotype was counted at least ten times. The chain links TRBV30 to TRBJ2-1; D might be TRBD1 or TRBD2, each matching 6 bases. Per the germline V gene, CDR1 is GTSNPN and CDR2 is SVGIG (reference sequence). This CDR3 comprises 13 residues. V lost 3 bases, J lost 8 bases, and 14 bases lay in between. DNA of the CDR3: TGTGCCTGGAGAGTTTTAGGGGGGTATGAGCAGTTCTTC. It encodes CAWRVLGGYEQFF.

This clonotype was picked up many times. This chain uses TRBV11-2 with TRBJ2-5; 8 bases map to TRBD2. Losses at the gene ends were 1 base for V and 5 bases for J; bases not matched to a gene: 6. Germline CDR1 reads SGHAT; CDR2 reads FQNNGV. This CDR3 region has 15 residues. The CDR3 region is CASSLVRGGGETQYF. The CDR3, as DNA: TGTGCCAGCAGCTTAGTCAGGGGCGGGGGGGAGACCCAGTACTTC.

This clonotype counts as medium-sized (0.01 to 0.1%). The V call is TRBV28, the J call TRBJ2-7, with D perhaps matching TRBD1 (5 bases). CDR1 MDHEN and CDR2 SYDVKM come from the germline V gene. The CDR3 runs to 15 residues. The V end was cut by 7 bases, the J end by 2 bases, with 18 bases between. DNA of the CDR3: TGTGCCAGCACCGTCACTCTACAGGCGGCCTACGAGCAGTACTTC. This encodes CASTVTLQAAYEQYF.

This clonotype was picked up many times. V usage is TRBV5-1 and J usage is TRBJ2-3; D gene ambiguous. V was clipped by 0 bases and J by 4 bases, with 9 bases between them. CDR1 SGHRS and CDR2 YFSETQ come from the germline V gene. The CDR3 spans 14 residues. In DNA, the CDR3 is TGCGCCAGCAGCTTGGCGGGTATCGCAGATACGCAGTATTTT. This translates into CASSLAGIADTQYF.